These 3 T cell receptor beta chains came from one sample sequenced in a study of T cells after yellow fever vaccination. Each CDR3 protein is one row after TCRdb ran MiXCR on the 5' RACE reads. The table shows some 300,000 distinct CDR3 sequences, with about 10% occurring only once. The sample was CD4+ T cells sorted from PBMCs, taken 45 days after the yellow fever booster vaccination. The receptors here all came from a man between 18 and 35 years old who received the YFV17D yellow fever vaccine.

This clonotype was counted only a few times. This chain joins TRBV27 and TRBJ1-2; 12 bases align to TRBD1. The CDR3 has 16 amino acids. Germline V gives CDR1 MNHEY, CDR2 SMNVEV (reference sequence). Trimming at V came to 2 bases and at J to 3 bases, leaving 4 bases not matched to a gene. The CDR3 reads CASSLDWDRGHYGYTF. The CDR3 DNA reads TGTGCCAGCAGTTTAGATTGGGACAGGGGGCACTATGGCTACACCTTC.

This clonotype was seen a few times. The chain joins TRBV5-4 to TRBJ2-7, with 7 positions matching TRBD1. The germline V gene encodes CDR1 SGHNT and CDR2 YYREEE (reference sequence). The ends lost 2 bases at V and 5 bases at J; junction bases unmatched: 7. CDR3 length: 14 amino acids. CDR3 sequence (DNA): TGTGCCAGCAGCTTAGGACAGGACAGTCACGAGCAGTACGTC. This encodes CASSLGQDSHEQYV.

A few counts support this clonotype. The V gene is TRBV7-9, the J gene TRBJ2-3; a weak D match, TRBD2 (7 bases). The length of the CDR3 is 20 residues. V lost 4 bases to trimming and J lost 5 bases, with 31 bases between them. The germline gives CDR1 SEHNR, CDR2 FQNEAQ (reference sequence). CDR3 coding DNA: TGTGCCAGCAGCTCCGGGGAGGCAGGTGCGGGGGCCCTAAGGAGAGATACGCAGTATTTT. Protein: CASSSGEAGAGALRRDTQYF.